This TCR beta chain originates from a study of T-cell reconstitution after alpha-beta-depleted transplantation in children. Unique molecular identifiers were incorporated during preparation of the TCRbeta library. TCRdb re-called the PCR reads with MiXCR, one entry per CDR3 protein. The sample lists a few hundred thousand distinct CDR3 sequences; 9.7% were seen once. The CDR3 has 14 residues. The ends were cut back, 5 bases at V and 0 bases at J, with 10 bases in the middle. Germline values: CDR1 LGHDT, CDR2 YNNKEL (reference sequence). This clonotype was seen many times. This sample comprised PBMCs from the stem cell graft donor, obtained from the stem cell graft. The chain uses TRBV3-1 and TRBJ1-1, with TRBD1 as a possible D gene (6 bases). The clonotype was recovered from a human donor who donated a stem cell graft to a child with SCID. The CDR3 region is CASSGQFMNTEAFF. The CDR3 bases are TGTGCCAGCAGCGGACAGTTTATGAACACTGAAGCTTTCTTT. Full variable domain (missing parts from reference TRBV3-1 and TRBJ1-1): DTAVSQTPKYLVTQMGNDKSIKCEQNLGHDTMYWYKQDSKKFLKIMFSYNNKELIINETVPNRFSPKSPDKAHLNLHINSLELGDSAVYFCASSGQFMNTEAFFGQGTRLTVV.